This TCR beta chain was recorded in a study of shared clonotypes between healthy human individuals. Study-wide findings and caveats: An anticipated effect of sequencing depth on clonotype sharing among donors was recognized. Incompleteness in sorted-subset sequencing, despite large depth, was shown by rarefaction.

The CDR3 spans 11 residues. Germline CDR1 and CDR2: MDHEN and SYDVKM. Germline trimming cut 5 bases from V and 10 bases from J; bases unmatched to any gene: 4. Notes on this clone: Its antigen remains unknown.

The assay was immunoSEQ multiplex PCR, and TCRdb's table has in-frame clones only and misses some. This table has 2 million to 3 million clones, 93% appearing once. Sequencing was done on a sample of naive CD4+ T cells from PBMCs. Subset defined: CD45RA+ positively selected. This TCR came from a man aged 18 to 29 in good health. Some clones in this sample may be carry-over from other donors' samples. The gene calls are TRBV28 and TRBJ1-1; 7 nucleotides agree with TRBD1. This chain's CDR3 is CASSDRVGAFF. CDR3 nucleotides: TGTGCCAGCAGTGACAGGGTTGGAGCTTTCTTT.